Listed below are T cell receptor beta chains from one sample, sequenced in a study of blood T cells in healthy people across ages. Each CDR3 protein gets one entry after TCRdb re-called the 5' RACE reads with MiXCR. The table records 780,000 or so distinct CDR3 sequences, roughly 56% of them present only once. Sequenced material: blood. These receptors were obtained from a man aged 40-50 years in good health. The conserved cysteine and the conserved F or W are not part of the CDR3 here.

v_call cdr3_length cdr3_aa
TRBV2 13 ASRVLAGFTDTQY
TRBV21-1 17 ASSKTRTGGMSGCNEQF
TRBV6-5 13 ASSYSNLRSYEQY
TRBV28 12 ASSSYQGINEQY
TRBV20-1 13 SARWAGMGNQPQH
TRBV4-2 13 ASSQVAGGLDEQY
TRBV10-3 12 AISESSGPYEQY
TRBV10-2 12 ASSVQTTNEKLF
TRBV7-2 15 ASSLWGLGRGTDTQY
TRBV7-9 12 ASSDGFSGNTIN
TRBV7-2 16 ASSLTSLGGATRETQY
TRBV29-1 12 SVETSGGYNEQF
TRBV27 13 ASSLPHRRSGEQF
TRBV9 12 ASNLGGYTDTQY
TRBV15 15 ATSRDKWDYSNQPQH
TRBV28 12 ASSYLGGEETQY
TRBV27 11 ASASAFGYEQY
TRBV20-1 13 SASESGGGADTQY
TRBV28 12 ASIRDQDPWEQF
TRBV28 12 ASSSLSLVDTQY
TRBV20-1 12 SATTGRGNEKLF
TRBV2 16 ASSEAGQGGSGANVLT
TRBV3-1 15 ASSQGVVAGGADTQY
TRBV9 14 ASSSTGADSGNTIY
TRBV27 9 ASMGNQPQH
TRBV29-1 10 SVAGLAYEQY
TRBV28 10 ASSLLQFGYT
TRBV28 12 ASSQGQPPYEQY
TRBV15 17 ATSRDPVLLRNSNQPQH
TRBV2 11 ASRTPESYEQY
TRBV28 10 ASRADQETQY
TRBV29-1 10 SVVRGTYEQY
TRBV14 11 ASSQDWANEQF
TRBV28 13 ASSQARGGSYEQY
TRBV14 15 ASSQRRTGIFDYGYT
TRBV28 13 ASEGSGTGDTEAF
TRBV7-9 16 ASSFGYGQGNMNTEAF
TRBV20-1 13 SATPRAGSSNEQF
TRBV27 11 ASSLQGAGTQY
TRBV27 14 ASSSPRLASTDTQY
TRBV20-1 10 SARIMGETQY
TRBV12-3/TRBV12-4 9 ASTLGVEQY
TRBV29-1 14 SVVPRRLVSRNEQF
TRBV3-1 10 ASSQGQLEQY
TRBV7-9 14 ASSEPRRAGLNEQY
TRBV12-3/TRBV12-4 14 ASSLDSGGERNEQF
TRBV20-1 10 SASGDGGKLF
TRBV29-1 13 SVGLAGAAYNEQY
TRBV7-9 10 ASSGQGNEQY
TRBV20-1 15 SARVGGLRSGSWTQY
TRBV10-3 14 AISDLGGGNSYEQY
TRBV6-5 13 ASSLRQALSEKLF
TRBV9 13 ASSVGGQYNEKLF
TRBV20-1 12 SARAQANSYEQY
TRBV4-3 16 ASSQDVQAGAGTDTQY
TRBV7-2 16 ASSPRESSGRLFDIQY
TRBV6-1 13 ASSLDRTAYNEQF